This T cell receptor (beta chain) is from a study of shared T cell receptors in the human thymus. Generated by immunoSEQ multiplex PCR, the TCRdb table keeps only in-frame clones and is missing some. The table includes under 450,000 clones, approximately 95% detected once. Germline V gives CDR1 SNHLY, CDR2 FYNNEI. The J segment lost 5 bases and the V segment lost 4 bases, leaving 8 bases of the junction unmatched. CDR3 length: 16 residues. The sequence was collected from a human donor. The rearrangement uses TRBV2 and TRBJ2-5; 12 bases align to TRBD2. The sample comprised thymocytes. This chain's CDR3 is CASSAWGLAGGETQYF. The CDR3 DNA reads TGTGCCAGCAGTGCATGGGGGCTAGCGGGAGGGGAGACCCAGTACTTC.